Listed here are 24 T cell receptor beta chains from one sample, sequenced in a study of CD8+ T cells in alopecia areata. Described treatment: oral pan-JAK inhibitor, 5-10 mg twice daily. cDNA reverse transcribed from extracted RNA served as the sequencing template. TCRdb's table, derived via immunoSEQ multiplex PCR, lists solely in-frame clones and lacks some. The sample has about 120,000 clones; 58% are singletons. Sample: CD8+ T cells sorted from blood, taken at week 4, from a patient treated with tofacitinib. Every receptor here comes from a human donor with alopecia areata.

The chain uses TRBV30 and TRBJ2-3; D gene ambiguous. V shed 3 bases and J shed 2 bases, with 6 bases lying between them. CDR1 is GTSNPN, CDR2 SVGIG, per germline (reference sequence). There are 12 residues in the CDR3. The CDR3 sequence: CAWRTLTDTQYF. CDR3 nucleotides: TGTGCCTGGAGGACCCTCACAGATACGCAGTATTTT.

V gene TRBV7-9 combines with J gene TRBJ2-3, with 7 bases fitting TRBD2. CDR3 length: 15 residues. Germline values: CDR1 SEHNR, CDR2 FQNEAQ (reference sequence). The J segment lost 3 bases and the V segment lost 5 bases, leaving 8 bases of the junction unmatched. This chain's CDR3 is CASSAGRGRTDTQYF. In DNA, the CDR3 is TGTGCCAGCAGCGCAGGGAGGGGAAGGACAGATACGCAGTATTTT.

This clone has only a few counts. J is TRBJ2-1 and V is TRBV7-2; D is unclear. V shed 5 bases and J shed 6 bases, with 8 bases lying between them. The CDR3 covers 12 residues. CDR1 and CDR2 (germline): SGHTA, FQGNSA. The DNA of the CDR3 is TGTGCCAGCAGCAATAGGACCAATGAGCAGTTCTTC. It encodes CASSNRTNEQFF.

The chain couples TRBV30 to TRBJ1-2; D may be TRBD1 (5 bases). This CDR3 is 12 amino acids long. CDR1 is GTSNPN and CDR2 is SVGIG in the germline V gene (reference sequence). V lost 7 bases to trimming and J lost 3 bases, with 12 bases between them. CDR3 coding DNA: TGTGCCTCTCATGGAGGGGACTATGGCTACACCTTC. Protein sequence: CASHGGDYGYTF. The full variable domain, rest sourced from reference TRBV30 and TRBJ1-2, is SQTIHQWPATLVQPVGSPLSLECTVEGTSNPNLYWYRQAAGRGLQLLFYSVGIGQISSEVPQNLSASRPQDRQFILSSKKLLLSDSGFYLCASHGGDYGYTFGSGTRLTVV.

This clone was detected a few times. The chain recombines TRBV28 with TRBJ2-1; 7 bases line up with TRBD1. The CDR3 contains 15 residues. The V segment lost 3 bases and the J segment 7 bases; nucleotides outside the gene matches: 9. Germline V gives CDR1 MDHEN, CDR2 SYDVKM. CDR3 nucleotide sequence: TGTGCCAGCAGTTTCCGGGACAGAGAAGGAAATGAGCAGTTCTTC. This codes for CASSFRDREGNEQFF.

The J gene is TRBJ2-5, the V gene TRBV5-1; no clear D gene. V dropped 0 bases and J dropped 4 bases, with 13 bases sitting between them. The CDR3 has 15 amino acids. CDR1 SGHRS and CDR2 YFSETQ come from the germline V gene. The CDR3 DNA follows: TGCGCCAGCAGCTTGGAAAGGAGAGGAGCAGAGACCCAGTACTTC. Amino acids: CASSLERRGAETQYF.

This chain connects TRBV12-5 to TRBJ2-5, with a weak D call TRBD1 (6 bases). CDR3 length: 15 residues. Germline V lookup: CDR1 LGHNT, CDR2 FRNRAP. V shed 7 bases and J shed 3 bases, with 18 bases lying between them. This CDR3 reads CASVWRGTREETQYF. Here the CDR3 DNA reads TGTGCTAGTGTCTGGCGTGGGACAAGAGAAGAGACCCAGTACTTC.

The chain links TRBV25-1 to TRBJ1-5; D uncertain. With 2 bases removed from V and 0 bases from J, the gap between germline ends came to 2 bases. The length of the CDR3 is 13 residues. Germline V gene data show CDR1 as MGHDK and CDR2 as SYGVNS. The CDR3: CASSEGSNQPQHF. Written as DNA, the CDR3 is TGTGCCAGCAGTGAAGGTAGCAATCAGCCCCAGCATTTT.

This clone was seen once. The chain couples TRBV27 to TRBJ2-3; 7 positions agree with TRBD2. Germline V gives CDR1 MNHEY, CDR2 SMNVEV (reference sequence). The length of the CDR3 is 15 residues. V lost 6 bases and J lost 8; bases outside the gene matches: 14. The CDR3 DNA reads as TGTGCCAGCAGCCTGACGGGACCGCCGGGGGGTACGCAGTATTTT. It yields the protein CASSLTGPPGGTQYF.

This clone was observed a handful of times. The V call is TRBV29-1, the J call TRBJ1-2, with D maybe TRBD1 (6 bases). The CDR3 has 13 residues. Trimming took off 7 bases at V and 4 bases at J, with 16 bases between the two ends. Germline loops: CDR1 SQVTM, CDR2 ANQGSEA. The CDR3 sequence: CSGEGVGSYGYTF. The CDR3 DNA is TGCAGCGGCGAGGGGGTTGGGAGCTATGGCTACACCTTC.

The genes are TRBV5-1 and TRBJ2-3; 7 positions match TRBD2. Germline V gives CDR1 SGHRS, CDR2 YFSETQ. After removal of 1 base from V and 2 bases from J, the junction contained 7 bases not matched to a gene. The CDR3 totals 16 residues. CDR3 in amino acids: CASSLPGGGYTDTQYF. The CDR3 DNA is TGCGCCAGCAGCTTGCCGGGAGGTGGGTACACAGATACGCAGTATTTT.

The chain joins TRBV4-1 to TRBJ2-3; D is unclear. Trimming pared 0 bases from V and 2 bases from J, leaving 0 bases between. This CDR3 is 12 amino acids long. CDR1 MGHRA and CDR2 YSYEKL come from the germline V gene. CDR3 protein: CASSQDTDTQYF. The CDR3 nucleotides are TGCGCCAGCAGCCAAGACACAGATACGCAGTATTTT.

Written as DNA, the CDR3 is TGTGCCAGCTCTAAAGGCAATCAGCCCCAGCATTTT. Encoded protein: CASSKGNQPQHF. The chain uses TRBV13 and TRBJ1-5; D not certain. Trimming removed 8 bases at V and 2 bases at J, with 7 bases between. This CDR3 spans 12 amino acids. Germline CDR1 reads PRHDT; CDR2 reads FYEKMQ (reference sequence).

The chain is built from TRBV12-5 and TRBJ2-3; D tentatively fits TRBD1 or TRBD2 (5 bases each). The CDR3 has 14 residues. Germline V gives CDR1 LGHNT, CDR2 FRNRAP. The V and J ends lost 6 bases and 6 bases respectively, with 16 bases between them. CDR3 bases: TGTGCTAGTGGCCCCGGGGCCTTAGCGGATACGCAGTATTTT. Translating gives CASGPGALADTQYF.

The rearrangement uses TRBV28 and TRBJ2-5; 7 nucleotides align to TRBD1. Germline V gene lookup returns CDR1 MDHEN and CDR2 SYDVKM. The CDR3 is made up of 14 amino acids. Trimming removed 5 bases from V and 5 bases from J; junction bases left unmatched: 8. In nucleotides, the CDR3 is TGTGCCAGCAGTCTTCTGACAGGGACGGAGACCCAGTACTTC. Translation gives CASSLLTGTETQYF.

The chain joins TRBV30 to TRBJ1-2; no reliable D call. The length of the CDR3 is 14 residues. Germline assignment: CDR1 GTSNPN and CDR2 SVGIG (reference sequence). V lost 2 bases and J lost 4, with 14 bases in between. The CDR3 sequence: CAWSPKDRVYGYTF. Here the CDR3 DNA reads TGTGCCTGGAGTCCTAAGGACCGAGTCTATGGCTACACCTTC.

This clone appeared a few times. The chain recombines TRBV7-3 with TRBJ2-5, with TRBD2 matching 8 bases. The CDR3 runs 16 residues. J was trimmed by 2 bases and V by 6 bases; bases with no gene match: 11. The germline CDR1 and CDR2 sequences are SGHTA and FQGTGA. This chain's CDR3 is CASSRVTSGEQETQYF. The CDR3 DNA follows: TGTGCCAGCAGTCGGGTAACTAGCGGAGAACAAGAGACCCAGTACTTC.

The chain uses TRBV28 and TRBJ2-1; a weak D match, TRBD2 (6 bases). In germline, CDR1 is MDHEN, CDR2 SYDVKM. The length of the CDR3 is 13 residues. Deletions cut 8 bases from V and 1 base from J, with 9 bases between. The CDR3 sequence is CASGGTSYNEQFF. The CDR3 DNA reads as TGTGCCAGCGGTGGGACTTCCTACAATGAGCAGTTCTTC. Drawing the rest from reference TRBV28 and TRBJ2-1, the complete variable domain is DVKVTQSSRYLVKRTGEKVFLECVQDMDHENMFWYRQDPGLGLRLIYFSYDVKMKEKGDIPEGYSVSREKKERFSLILESASTNQTSMYLCASGGTSYNEQFFGPGTRLTVL.

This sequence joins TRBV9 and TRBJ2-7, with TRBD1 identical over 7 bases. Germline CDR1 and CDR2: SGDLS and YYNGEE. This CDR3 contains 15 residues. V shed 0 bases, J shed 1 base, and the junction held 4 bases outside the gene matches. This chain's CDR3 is CASSVAGGPSYEQYF. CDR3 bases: TGTGCCAGCAGCGTAGCAGGGGGACCGTCCTACGAGCAGTACTTC.

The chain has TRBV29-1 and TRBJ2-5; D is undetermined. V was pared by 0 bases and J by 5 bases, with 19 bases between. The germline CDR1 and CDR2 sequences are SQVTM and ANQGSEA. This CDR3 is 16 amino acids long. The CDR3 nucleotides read TGCAGCGTTGAAGATTTCGAAGACCAGTCCCAGGAGACCCAGTACTTC. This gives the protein CSVEDFEDQSQETQYF.

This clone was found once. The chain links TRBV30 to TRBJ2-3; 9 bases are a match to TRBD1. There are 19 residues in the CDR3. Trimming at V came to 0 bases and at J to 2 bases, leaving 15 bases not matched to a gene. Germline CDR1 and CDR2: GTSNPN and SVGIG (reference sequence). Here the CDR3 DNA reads TGTGCCTGGAGTGTTCTGATTAAACGGACAGGGGCCCCCACAGATACGCAGTATTTT. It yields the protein CAWSVLIKRTGAPTDTQYF. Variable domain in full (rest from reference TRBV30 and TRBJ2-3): SQTIHQWPATLVQPVGSPLSLECTVEGTSNPNLYWYRQAAGRGLQLLFYSVGIGQISSEVPQNLSASRPQDRQFILSSKKLLLSDSGFYLCAWSVLIKRTGAPTDTQYFGPGTRLTVL.

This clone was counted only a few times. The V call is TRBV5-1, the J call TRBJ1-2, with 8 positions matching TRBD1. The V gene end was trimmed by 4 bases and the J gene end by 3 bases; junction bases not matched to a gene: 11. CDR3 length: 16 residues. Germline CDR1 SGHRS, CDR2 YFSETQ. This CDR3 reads CASSAFQGAEDYGYTF. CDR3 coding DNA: TGCGCCAGCAGCGCGTTCCAGGGGGCCGAGGACTATGGCTACACCTTC.

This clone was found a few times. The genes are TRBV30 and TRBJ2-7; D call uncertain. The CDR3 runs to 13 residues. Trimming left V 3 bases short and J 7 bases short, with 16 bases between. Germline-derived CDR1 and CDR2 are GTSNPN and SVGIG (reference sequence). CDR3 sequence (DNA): TGTGCCTGGAGCGTCCTCGACCGTGAAGAGCAGTACTTC. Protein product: CAWSVLDREEQYF.

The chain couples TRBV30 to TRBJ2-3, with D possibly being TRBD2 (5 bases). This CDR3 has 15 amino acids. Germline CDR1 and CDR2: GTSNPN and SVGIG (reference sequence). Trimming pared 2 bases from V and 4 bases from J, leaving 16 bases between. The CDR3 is CAWSPVSGEADTQYF. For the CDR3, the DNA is TGTGCCTGGAGTCCCGTGAGCGGCGAGGCAGATACGCAGTATTTT.